These 26 T cell receptor beta chains share one sample of origin, sequenced in a study of response to subunit inactivated influenza vaccine. MiXCR, applied by TCRdb to the RT-PCR reads, yields one record per CDR3 protein. The table records more than 200,000 distinct CDR3 sequences, 10% to 15% of them present only once. The input for sequencing was non-naive T cells sorted from PBMCs, taken 14 to 15 days before vaccination. Every receptor here comes from a man aged 50-59 years who received an inactivated influenza vaccine.

This clonotype was seen only a few times. The V gene is TRBV24-1, the J gene TRBJ2-7; unclear D gene. The CDR3 runs 13 residues. Germline V CDR1 and CDR2: KGHDR, SFDVKD. Trimming shortened V by 3 bases and J by 2 bases, and 7 bases separated the two germline ends. The CDR3 loop reads CATSDGKAYEQYF. In DNA form, the CDR3 reads TGTGCCACCAGTGATGGCAAAGCCTACGAGCAGTACTTC.

The V and J genes are TRBV7-2 and TRBJ1-1, with D perhaps TRBD1 (6 bases). Germline V CDR1 and CDR2: SGHTA, FQGNSA. Trimming left V 7 bases short and J 10 bases short, with 19 bases between. The CDR3 spans 13 residues. The CDR3 is CASNLQGGARAFF. Here the CDR3 DNA reads TGTGCCAGCAATCTACAGGGAGGGGCGAGAGCTTTCTTT.

This chain links TRBV18 with TRBJ2-1; 7 bases line up with TRBD1. CDR3 length: 15 amino acids. Per germline, CDR1 KGHSH and CDR2 LQKENI. V lost 3 bases to trimming and J lost 0 bases; unmatched junction nucleotides: 2. The CDR3, as DNA: TGTGCCAGCTCACCCGCAGGGGGCTCCTACAATGAGCAGTTCTTC. It encodes CASSPAGGSYNEQFF.

This clonotype was counted only a few times. The chain is built from TRBV20-1 and TRBJ2-7; D is undetermined. Trimming cost V 0 bases and J 2 bases, with 2 bases left between them. From germline, CDR1 is DFQATT and CDR2 SNEGSKA (reference sequence). The CDR3 sequence is 11 residues long. Here the CDR3 DNA reads TGCAGTGCTAGAGACCCCTACGAGCAGTACTTC. It encodes CSARDPYEQYF.

The chain recombines TRBV20-1 with TRBJ2-1; 9 nucleotides agree with TRBD2. The CDR3 totals 17 residues. Germline CDR1 is DFQATT and CDR2 is SNEGSKA (reference sequence). Germline trimming cut 5 bases from V and 2 bases from J; bases unmatched to any gene: 13. For the CDR3, the DNA is TGCAGTGCTTCTTCCGGGAGTGCTAGCGGGACCTACAATGAGCAGTTCTTC. Protein: CSASSGSASGTYNEQFF.

The V and J genes are TRBV7-7 and TRBJ2-5; D is undetermined. This CDR3 has 15 amino acids. CDR1 is SSHAT, CDR2 FNYEAQ, per germline (reference sequence). The ends were cut back, 0 bases at V and 2 bases at J, with 10 bases in the middle. In nucleotides, the CDR3 is TGTGCCAGCAGCTTAGCCCTGGGGTGGCAAGAGACCCAGTACTTC. Translating gives CASSLALGWQETQYF. The full variable domain, with the rest looked up from reference TRBV7-7 and TRBJ2-5, is GAGVSQSPRYKVTKRGQDVTLRCDPISSHATLYWYQQALGQGPEFLTYFNYEAQPDKSGLPSDRFSAERPEGSISTLTIQRTEQRDSAMYRCASSLALGWQETQYFGPGTRLLVL.

The chain employs TRBV7-6 and TRBJ2-1, with D maybe TRBD1 (7 bases). The germline V and J ends were trimmed by 5 bases and 0 bases, with 17 bases remaining between them. The CDR3 has 17 residues. From germline, CDR1 is SGHVS and CDR2 FNYEAQ. CDR3 sequence (DNA): TGTGCCAGCAGCCCCCCTCGGAGGGGGCCCTCCTACAATGAGCAGTTCTTC. This codes for CASSPPRRGPSYNEQFF. Full variable domain (remainder filled in from reference TRBV7-6 and TRBJ2-1): GAGVSQSPRYKVTKRGQDVALRCDPISGHVSLYWYRQALGQGPEFLTYFNYEAQQDKSGLPNDRFSAERPEGSISTLTIQRTEQRDSAMYRCASSPPRRGPSYNEQFFGPGTRLTVL.

CDR3 sequence: CASSPQVRSGANVLTF. CDR3 nucleotide sequence: TGTGCCAGCAGCCCCCAAGTTAGATCTGGGGCCAACGTCCTGACTTTC. This chain connects TRBV7-2 to TRBJ2-6; no reliable D call. Germline assignment: CDR1 SGHTA and CDR2 FQGNSA. CDR3 length equals 16 residues. Trimming stripped 5 bases from V and 1 base from J, with 12 bases between.

This CDR3 reads CASSFDGRADTQYF. Here the CDR3 DNA reads TGTGCCAGCAGCTTTGACGGGAGGGCAGATACGCAGTATTTT. The chain uses TRBV7-9 and TRBJ2-3, with 8 bases lining up with TRBD2. Germline V gives CDR1 SEHNR, CDR2 FQNEAQ (reference sequence). CDR3 length equals 14 residues. V lost 3 bases to trimming and J lost 4 bases; unmatched junction nucleotides: 3.

This clonotype has just a few counts. The chain employs TRBV4-2 and TRBJ2-1, with D maybe TRBD1 (6 bases). V lost 0 bases and J lost 9, with 12 bases in between. This CDR3 contains 14 residues. Germline CDR1 is LGHNA and CDR2 is YNFKEQ. CDR3 protein: CASSQDLWGLEQFF. In nucleotides, the CDR3 is TGTGCCAGCAGCCAAGATCTCTGGGGGCTTGAGCAGTTCTTC.

This clonotype was observed at least ten times. CDR3 coding DNA: TGTGCCAGCAGCCAAAACGTGGGGGAGCAGTTCTTC. Translation gives CASSQNVGEQFF. The rearrangement uses TRBV11-2 and TRBJ2-1, with D hard to call. V gave up 5 bases and J gave up 10 bases, with 12 bases separating them. The length of the CDR3 is 12 residues. In germline, CDR1 is SGHAT, CDR2 FQNNGV.

The table lists this clonotype with a few counts. The V and J genes are TRBV10-1 and TRBJ2-1, with a possible D match to TRBD2 (6 bases). V dropped 6 bases and J dropped 9 bases, with 15 bases sitting between them. The CDR3 consists of 13 residues. CDR1 is WNHNN, CDR2 SYGVQD, per germline (reference sequence). CDR3 sequence reads: CASSRDSRGEQFF. The CDR3, as DNA: TGCGCCAGCAGCCGGGACTCACGGGGTGAGCAGTTCTTC.

This clonotype was detected ten times or more. The rearrangement uses TRBV5-5 and TRBJ2-2; D perhaps matches TRBD1 (5 bases). This CDR3 region has 13 residues. Trimming shortened V by 8 bases and J by 2 bases, and 10 bases separated the two germline ends. The germline gives CDR1 SGHKS, CDR2 YYEKEE (reference sequence). CDR3 sequence: CASVDSNTGELFF. The CDR3 DNA is TGTGCCAGTGTTGACAGCAACACCGGGGAGCTGTTTTTT.

This chain joins TRBV4-2 and TRBJ2-7; 11 bases align to TRBD2. V gave up 6 bases and J gave up 3 bases; unmatched junction bases: 4. CDR1 and CDR2 (germline): LGHNA, YNFKEQ. This CDR3 contains 14 residues. The CDR3 DNA reads TGTGCCAGCAGAAAGACTAGCGGGGACTACGAGCAGTACTTC. Protein sequence: CASRKTSGDYEQYF.

This clonotype was seen a few times. The chain carries TRBV5-6 and TRBJ2-1; D is tentatively TRBD1 or TRBD2 (7 bases each). Germline V gene sequence: CDR1 SGHDT, CDR2 YYEEEE. CDR3 length: 15 residues. Between the trimmed V and J ends, which lost 1 base and 10 bases, there was a span of 18 bases. The CDR3: CASSLSDREGGEQFF. The CDR3 DNA follows: TGTGCCAGCAGCTTGTCCGACAGGGAGGGAGGCGAGCAGTTCTTC.

The genes are TRBV27 and TRBJ2-1, with 9 bases identical to TRBD2. V lost 5 bases and J lost 7; bases outside the gene matches: 15. Germline V gene data show CDR1 as MNHEY and CDR2 as SMNVEV (reference sequence). The CDR3 covers 17 residues. The CDR3 loop reads CASSRFVGSGSHNEQFF. CDR3 in DNA: TGTGCCAGCAGTCGCTTCGTTGGTAGCGGGAGTCATAATGAGCAGTTCTTC.

V is TRBV4-3 and J is TRBJ2-5; 9 bases align to TRBD2. The CDR3 has 16 amino acids. CDR1 and CDR2 from the germline V gene are LGHNA and YSLEER. Losses at the gene ends were 6 bases for V and 5 bases for J; bases not matched to a gene: 13. The CDR3 is CASRKDIAGVGETQYF. The CDR3 DNA is TGCGCCAGCAGGAAGGATATAGCGGGAGTTGGGGAGACCCAGTACTTC.

This clonotype was found many times. The genes are TRBV12-3 or TRBV12-4 and TRBJ1-1; no reliable D call. Trimming stripped 4 bases from V and 10 bases from J, with 16 bases between. CDR3 length: 13 amino acids. The CDR3, as DNA: TGTGCCAGCAGTTCCCGCGGCCTCATGGCAGCTTTCTTT. Encoded protein: CASSSRGLMAAFF.

The chain has TRBV14 and TRBJ2-7, with TRBD2 identical over 8 bases. Germline CDR1 and CDR2: SGHDN and FVKESK. The trim removed 0 bases at V and 4 bases at J, leaving 8 bases unmatched. CDR3 length: 16 amino acids. This CDR3 is CASSQEFGTSLYEQYF. The CDR3 region has the DNA TGTGCCAGCAGCCAAGAATTCGGGACTAGTCTGTACGAGCAGTACTTC.

The rearrangement joins TRBV29-1 to TRBJ1-2; no reliable D call. This CDR3 has 12 amino acids. Germline CDR1 and CDR2: SQVTM and ANQGSEA. The ends were cut back, 1 base at V and 5 bases at J, with 8 bases in the middle. CDR3 sequence (DNA): TGCAGCGTTGAAGGGCAGGCTTATGGCTACACCTTC. The encoded protein is CSVEGQAYGYTF.

The chain links TRBV4-1 to TRBJ2-7; TRBD2 matches 14 bases. This CDR3 has 15 amino acids. Germline CDR1 MGHRA, CDR2 YSYEKL. V lost 3 bases to trimming and J lost 2 bases; unmatched junction nucleotides: 0. The CDR3 bases are TGCGCCAGCAGCCAGACTAGCGGGAGGGCCTACGAGCAGTACTTC. It yields the protein CASSQTSGRAYEQYF.

This clonotype was detected many times. The genes are TRBV20-1 and TRBJ2-7; tentative D call: TRBD2 (6 bases). The germline V gene has CDR1 DFQATT and CDR2 SNEGSKA (reference sequence). The V end lost 1 base, the J end lost 0 bases, and 19 bases lay between the germline ends. This CDR3 has 17 residues. The CDR3 bases are TGCAGTGCTAGAGCCCCGTCGGCGGGGCAGTCCTCCTACGAGCAGTACTTC. It translates to CSARAPSAGQSSYEQYF.

Only a few counts were recorded for this clonotype. The V call is TRBV20-1, the J call TRBJ2-5; 9 bases map to TRBD1. From germline, CDR1 is DFQATT and CDR2 SNEGSKA (reference sequence). This CDR3 contains 14 residues. V was clipped by 0 bases and J by 7 bases; unmatched bases: 6. The CDR3 loop reads CSARDTGQGGTQYF. The CDR3 DNA follows: TGCAGTGCTAGAGATACGGGACAGGGCGGGACCCAGTACTTC.

The V call is TRBV5-1, the J call TRBJ2-2, with 8 positions matching TRBD1. This CDR3 has 16 amino acids. The germline V gene encodes CDR1 SGHRS and CDR2 YFSETQ. Trimming cost V 3 bases and J 1 base; bases outside gene matches: 5. CDR3 sequence (DNA): TGCGCCAGCAGCTCAGGTGACAGGGGGAACACCGGGGAGCTGTTTTTT. Its protein product is CASSSGDRGNTGELFF.

This clonotype was observed a handful of times. The genes are TRBV12-3 or TRBV12-4 and TRBJ2-1; 13 nucleotides agree with TRBD2. The trim removed 7 bases at V and 10 bases at J, leaving 4 bases unmatched. This CDR3 contains 13 residues. CDR3 DNA sequence: TGTGCCAGCAAACCGGGACTAGCGGGAGAGCAGTTCTTC. Protein product: CASKPGLAGEQFF.

This clonotype showed up many times. The chain links TRBV4-2 to TRBJ2-3; D uncertain. Germline V gene sequence: CDR1 LGHNA, CDR2 YNFKEQ. The CDR3 has 16 amino acids. V was shortened by 1 base and J by 2 bases, with 13 bases between the two germline ends. The CDR3 DNA follows: TGTGCCAGCAGCCAAGCCGCTGGCGGAGACACAGATACGCAGTATTTT. Protein sequence: CASSQAAGGDTDTQYF.